These 22 T cell receptor beta chains were sequenced from one sample in a study of T cells after yellow fever vaccination. TCRdb passed the 5' RACE reads through MiXCR, listing each CDR3 protein once. The table shows approximately 450,000 distinct CDR3 sequences, with about 17% occurring only once. Material: PBMCs, obtained before the yellow fever booster vaccination. All receptors come from a man aged 18 to 30 who received the YFV17D yellow fever vaccine.

This clonotype was found a few times. The chain's CDR3 is CASSGRAGELFF. CDR3 nucleotides: TGCGCCAGCAGCGGCAGAGCCGGGGAGCTGTTTTTT. The chain carries TRBV4-3 and TRBJ2-2; D gene ambiguous. This CDR3 is 12 amino acids long. Trimming stripped 5 bases from V and 6 bases from J, with 7 bases between. Germline V gene lookup returns CDR1 LGHNA and CDR2 YSLEER.

Only a few counts were recorded for this clonotype. The chain is built from TRBV10-3 and TRBJ2-7, with no clear D. The CDR3 is made up of 12 amino acids. V shed 0 bases and J shed 7 bases, with 7 bases lying between them. From germline, CDR1 is ENHRY and CDR2 SYGVKD. The CDR3 protein is CAISESAGEQYV. DNA for the CDR3: TGTGCCATCAGTGAGTCCGCCGGGGAGCAGTACGTC.

The chain combines TRBV29-1 with TRBJ2-2; D is ambiguous. Deletions cut 5 bases from V and 0 bases from J, with 10 bases between. This CDR3 region has 14 residues. Per germline, CDR1 SQVTM and CDR2 ANQGSEA. CDR3 sequence (DNA): TGCAGCGTTAAAGGGCAGGCGAACACCGGGGAGCTGTTTTTT. Translation gives CSVKGQANTGELFF.

The sample holds a few counts of this clonotype. The CDR3 nucleotides read TGTGCCAGCAGACCTAGCGGGGGGGTAGATACGCAGTATTTT. It specifies CASRPSGGVDTQYF. J is TRBJ2-3 and V is TRBV6-4; 12 positions match TRBD2. The CDR3 is 14 amino acids. Germline V gene data show CDR1 as MRHNA and CDR2 as SNTAGT. J gave up 5 bases and V 6 bases, and 3 bases lay outside the gene matches.

The V call is TRBV4-2, the J call TRBJ1-1; D is perhaps TRBD1 (5 bases). The germline CDR1 and CDR2 sequences are LGHNA and YNFKEQ. The CDR3 has 16 amino acids. The V end lost 0 bases, the J end lost 6 bases, and 17 bases lay between the germline ends. The CDR3 coding sequence is TGTGCCAGCAGCCAAGATCCAGGGCTTGGTGTCTCTGAAGCTTTCTTT. Its protein product is CASSQDPGLGVSEAFF.

The chain links TRBV12-3 or TRBV12-4 to TRBJ2-4; the D gene is possibly TRBD2 (5 bases). The CDR3 totals 16 residues. Deletions cut 5 bases from V and 5 bases from J, with 19 bases between. The CDR3 nucleotides are TGTGCCAGCAGTCCCGGGGTGTCGCATCGTCAAAACATTCAGTACTTC. This codes for CASSPGVSHRQNIQYF.

This clonotype appeared many times. The rearrangement joins TRBV7-2 to TRBJ2-7, with D uncertain. The CDR3 loop spans 13 amino acids. CDR1 is SGHTA, CDR2 FQGNSA, per germline. Trimming cost V 4 bases and J 2 bases, with 9 bases left between them. The CDR3 DNA follows: TGTGCCAGCAGCTCCTCAAATCCCTACGAGCAGTACTTC. Protein sequence: CASSSSNPYEQYF.

The chain recombines TRBV12-3 or TRBV12-4 with TRBJ2-1, with unresolved D. CDR3 length: 13 amino acids. V lost 2 bases and J 7 bases, leaving 9 bases between the germline ends. CDR3 nucleotides: TGTGCCAGCAGTTTAAACGTTGGAAATGAGCAGTTCTTC. Translating gives CASSLNVGNEQFF.

The V and J genes are TRBV4-3 and TRBJ1-1; maybe TRBD1 (5 bases). The ends were cut back, 2 bases at V and 5 bases at J, with 18 bases in the middle. Germline V gives CDR1 LGHNA, CDR2 YSLEER. The CDR3 consists of 16 residues. Written as DNA, the CDR3 is TGCGCCAGCAGCCAAAGGGTTATTGGGGGTGAGACTGAAGCTTTCTTT. It encodes CASSQRVIGGETEAFF.

Ten or more counts support this clonotype. V gene TRBV20-1 combines with J gene TRBJ2-3; possible D gene TRBD1, 6 bases. This CDR3 has 14 amino acids. Trimming shortened V by 0 bases and J by 6 bases, and 13 bases separated the two germline ends. The V gene's germline CDR1 is DFQATT and CDR2 SNEGSKA (reference sequence). Here the CDR3 reads CSAREDSEIDTQYF. The CDR3 nucleotides read TGCAGTGCTAGAGAGGACAGTGAAATTGATACGCAGTATTTT.

V and J are TRBV29-1 and TRBJ2-5; D gene ambiguous. CDR1 and CDR2 (germline): SQVTM, ANQGSEA. The CDR3 totals 11 residues. Between the trimmed V and J ends, which lost 0 bases and 4 bases, there was a span of 3 bases. CDR3: CSVEDRETQYF. In DNA form, the CDR3 reads TGCAGCGTTGAAGATAGAGAGACCCAGTACTTC.

The rearrangement joins TRBV7-2 to TRBJ2-2; unclear D gene. Germline loops: CDR1 SGHTA, CDR2 FQGNSA. There are 16 residues in the CDR3. V was pared by 2 bases and J by 2 bases, with 12 bases between. CDR3 bases: TGTGCCAGCAGCTTAAGGGTCTCAGCTAACACCGGGGAGCTGTTTTTT. Translating gives CASSLRVSANTGELFF. The whole variable domain, filled in from reference TRBV7-2 and TRBJ2-2, reads GAGVSQSPSNKVTEKGKDVELRCDPISGHTALYWYRQSLGQGLEFLIYFQGNSAPDKSGLPSDRFSAERTGGSVSTLTIQRTQQEDSAVYLCASSLRVSANTGELFFGEGSRLTVL.

The chain carries TRBV20-1 and TRBJ2-1; no firm D call. From germline, CDR1 is DFQATT and CDR2 SNEGSKA (reference sequence). Deletions cut 1 base from V and 0 bases from J, with 10 bases between. The CDR3 length is 15 residues. DNA of the CDR3: TGCAGTGCTAGAGGAGGCCTCCTCTCCTACAATGAGCAGTTCTTC. It yields the protein CSARGGLLSYNEQFF.

This clonotype was counted a few times. The chain couples TRBV5-1 to TRBJ2-1; TRBD2 agrees at 9 bases. Trimming removed 4 bases from V and 9 bases from J; junction bases left unmatched: 8. Germline lookup yields CDR1 SGHRS and CDR2 YFSETQ. The CDR3 runs 14 residues. The CDR3 loop reads CASSPEGGGGEQFF. The CDR3 nucleotides are TGCGCCAGCAGCCCGGAGGGCGGGGGGGGTGAGCAGTTCTTC.

The CDR3 DNA follows: TGTGCCAGCAGTTTAGAGTGGAACACCGGGGAGCTGTTTTTT. This encodes CASSLEWNTGELFF. V and J are TRBV12-3 or TRBV12-4 and TRBJ2-2; D call uncertain. The CDR3 loop spans 14 amino acids. V was pared by 1 base and J by 1 base, with 4 bases between.

The chain couples TRBV7-9 to TRBJ2-3; D is undetermined. Trimming left V 5 bases short and J 5 bases short, with 8 bases between. The CDR3 spans 12 residues. Looked up from germline, CDR1 is SEHNR and CDR2 is FQNEAQ (reference sequence). The CDR3 DNA is TGTGCCAGCAGCCCCATTCAAGATACGCAGTATTTT. This translates into CASSPIQDTQYF. The full variable domain, in which reference TRBV7-9 and TRBJ2-3 provide the parts outside the CDR3, is DTGVSQNPRHKITKRGQNVTFRCDPISEHNRLYWYRQTLGQGPEFLTYFQNEAQLEKSRLLSDRFSAERPKGSFSTLEIQRTEQGDSAMYLCASSPIQDTQYFGPGTRLTVL.

This clonotype was picked up a small number of times. The rearrangement uses TRBV12-5 and TRBJ2-2; D call uncertain. The CDR3 sequence is 14 residues long. Germline-derived CDR1 and CDR2 are LGHNT and FRNRAP. The V gene lost 6 bases and the J gene lost 1 base, with 9 bases spanning the gap. CDR3 nucleotides: TGTGCTAGTGGATCCGGCCTGAACACCGGGGAGCTGTTTTTT. Its translation: CASGSGLNTGELFF.

This clonotype appeared a few times. This chain links TRBV7-2 with TRBJ2-3; 11 bases match TRBD2. The germline V gene encodes CDR1 SGHTA and CDR2 FQGNSA. V lost 5 bases to trimming and J lost 5 bases; unmatched junction nucleotides: 9. This CDR3 has 16 amino acids. The CDR3: CASSITLAGVGDTQYF. The DNA of the CDR3 is TGTGCCAGCAGCATCACACTAGCGGGGGTTGGAGATACGCAGTATTTT.

The chain employs TRBV7-2 and TRBJ2-4, with a possible D match to TRBD1 (6 bases). Trimming took off 5 bases at V and 6 bases at J, with 14 bases between the two ends. Per germline, CDR1 SGHTA and CDR2 FQGNSA. CDR3 length: 14 amino acids. CDR3 in amino acids: CASSATGFRNIQYF. DNA of the CDR3: TGTGCCAGCAGCGCGACAGGTTTTAGAAACATTCAGTACTTC.

The chain recombines TRBV12-3 or TRBV12-4 with TRBJ2-1; no definite D call. V was clipped by 3 bases and J by 2 bases, with 8 bases between them. This CDR3 region has 14 residues. The CDR3 loop reads CASSFGDTYNEQFF. The CDR3 DNA reads TGTGCCAGCAGTTTTGGCGACACCTACAATGAGCAGTTCTTC.

The chain is built from TRBV5-1 and TRBJ2-7; a weak D match, TRBD1 (6 bases). Trimming removed 0 bases from V and 3 bases from J, with 13 bases in between. Germline V gene lookup returns CDR1 SGHRS and CDR2 YFSETQ. The length of the CDR3 is 15 residues. CDR3 sequence: CASSLVTGAHYEQYF. The CDR3 nucleotides read TGCGCCAGCAGCTTGGTGACAGGCGCCCACTACGAGCAGTACTTC.

In this sample, this clonotype turned up a few times. CDR3 region: CASSLAGQGRNTIYF. The DNA for the CDR3 is TGTGCCAGCAGTTTGGCGGGACAGGGCAGAAACACCATATATTTT. This chain joins TRBV12-3 or TRBV12-4 and TRBJ1-3; 9 bases fit TRBD1. This CDR3 is built from 15 residues. V shed 3 bases and J 5 bases; nucleotides not matched to a gene: 5.